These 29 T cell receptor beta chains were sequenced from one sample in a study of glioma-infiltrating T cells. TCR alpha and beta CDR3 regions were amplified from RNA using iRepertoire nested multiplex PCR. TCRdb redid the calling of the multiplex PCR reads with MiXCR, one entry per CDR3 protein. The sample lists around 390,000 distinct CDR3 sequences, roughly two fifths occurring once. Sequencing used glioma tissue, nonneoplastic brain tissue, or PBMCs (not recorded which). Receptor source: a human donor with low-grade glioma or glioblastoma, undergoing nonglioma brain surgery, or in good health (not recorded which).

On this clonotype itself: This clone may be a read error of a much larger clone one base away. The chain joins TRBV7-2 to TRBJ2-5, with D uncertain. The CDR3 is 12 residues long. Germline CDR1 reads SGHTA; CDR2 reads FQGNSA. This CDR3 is CASSRAQETKYF. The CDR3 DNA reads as TGTGCCAGCAGCAGGGCCCAAGAGACCAAGTACTTC.

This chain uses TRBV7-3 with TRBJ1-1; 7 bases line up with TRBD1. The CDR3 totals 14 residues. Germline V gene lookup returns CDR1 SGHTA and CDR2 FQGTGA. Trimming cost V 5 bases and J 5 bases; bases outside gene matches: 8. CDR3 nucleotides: TGTGCCAGCAGCCTTCGGGACAGTAGGACTGAAGCTTTCTTT. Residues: CASSLRDSRTEAFF. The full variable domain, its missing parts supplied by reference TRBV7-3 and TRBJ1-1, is GAGVSQTPSNKVTEKGKYVELRCDPISGHTALYWYRQSLGQGPEFLIYFQGTGAADDSGLPNDRFFAVRPEGSVSTLKIQRTERGDSAVYLCASSLRDSRTEAFFGQGTRLTVV.

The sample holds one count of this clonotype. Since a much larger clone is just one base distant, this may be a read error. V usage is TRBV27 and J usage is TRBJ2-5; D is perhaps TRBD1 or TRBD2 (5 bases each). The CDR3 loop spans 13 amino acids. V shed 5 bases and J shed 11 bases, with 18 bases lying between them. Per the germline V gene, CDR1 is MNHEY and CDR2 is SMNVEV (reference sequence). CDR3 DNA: TGTGCCAGCAGTCCCGGACGGGGCAATGAGCAGTACTTC. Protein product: CASSPGRGNEQYF.

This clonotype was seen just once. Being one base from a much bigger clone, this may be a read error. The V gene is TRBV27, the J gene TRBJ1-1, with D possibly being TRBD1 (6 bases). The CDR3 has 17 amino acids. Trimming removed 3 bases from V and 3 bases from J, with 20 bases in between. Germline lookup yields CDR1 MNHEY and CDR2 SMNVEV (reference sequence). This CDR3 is CASSFRGRGRGYTEAFF. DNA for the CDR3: TGTGCCAGCAGTTTCCGGGGGCGGGGACGAGGATACACTGAAGCTTTCTTT.

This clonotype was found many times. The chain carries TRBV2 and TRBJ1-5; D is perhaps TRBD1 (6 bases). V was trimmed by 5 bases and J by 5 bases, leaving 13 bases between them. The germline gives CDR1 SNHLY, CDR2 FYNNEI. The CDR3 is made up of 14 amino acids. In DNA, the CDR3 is TGTGCCAGCAGTTCTACTGGACAGTATCAGCCCCAGCATTTT. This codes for CASSSTGQYQPQHF.

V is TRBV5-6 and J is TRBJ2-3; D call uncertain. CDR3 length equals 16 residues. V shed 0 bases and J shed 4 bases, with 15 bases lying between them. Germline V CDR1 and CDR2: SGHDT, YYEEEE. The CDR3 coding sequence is TGTGCCAGCAGCTTGGATCGCAGTCAGGTTGCAGATACGCAGTATTTT. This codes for CASSLDRSQVADTQYF.

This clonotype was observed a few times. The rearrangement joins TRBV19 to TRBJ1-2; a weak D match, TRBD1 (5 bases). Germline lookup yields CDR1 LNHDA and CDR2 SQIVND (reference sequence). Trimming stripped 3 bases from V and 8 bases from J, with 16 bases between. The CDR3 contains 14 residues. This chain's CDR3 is CASSMIMGRNGYTF. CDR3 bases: TGTGCCAGTAGTATGATCATGGGGCGAAACGGCTACACCTTC.

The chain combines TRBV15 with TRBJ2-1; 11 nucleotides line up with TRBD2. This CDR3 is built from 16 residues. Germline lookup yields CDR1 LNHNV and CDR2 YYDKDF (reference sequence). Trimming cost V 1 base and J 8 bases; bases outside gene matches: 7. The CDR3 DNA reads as TGTGCCACCAGCAGAGTCGGGCTAGCGGGAGGATATGAGCAGTTCTTC. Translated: CATSRVGLAGGYEQFF.

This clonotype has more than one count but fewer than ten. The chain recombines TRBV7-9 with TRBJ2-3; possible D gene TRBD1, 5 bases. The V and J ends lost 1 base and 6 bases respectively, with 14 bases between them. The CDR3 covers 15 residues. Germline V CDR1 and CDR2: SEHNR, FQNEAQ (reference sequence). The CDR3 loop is CASSLGQGLWDTQYF. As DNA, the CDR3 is TGTGCCAGCAGCTTAGGGCAGGGTCTATGGGATACGCAGTATTTT.

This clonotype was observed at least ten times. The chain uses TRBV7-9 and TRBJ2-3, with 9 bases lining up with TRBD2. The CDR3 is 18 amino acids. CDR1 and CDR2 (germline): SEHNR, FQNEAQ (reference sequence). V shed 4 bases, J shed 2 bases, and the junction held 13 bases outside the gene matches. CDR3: CASSSAEGVAGVTDTQYF. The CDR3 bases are TGTGCCAGCAGCTCGGCGGAGGGAGTAGCGGGAGTCACAGATACGCAGTATTTT.

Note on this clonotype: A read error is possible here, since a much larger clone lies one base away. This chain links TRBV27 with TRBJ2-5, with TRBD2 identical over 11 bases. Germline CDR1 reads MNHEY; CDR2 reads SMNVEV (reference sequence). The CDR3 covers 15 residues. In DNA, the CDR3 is TGTGCCAGCAGTTTGTTAGCGGGAGGGGCAGAGACCCAGTGCTTC. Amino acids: CASSLLAGGAETQCF.

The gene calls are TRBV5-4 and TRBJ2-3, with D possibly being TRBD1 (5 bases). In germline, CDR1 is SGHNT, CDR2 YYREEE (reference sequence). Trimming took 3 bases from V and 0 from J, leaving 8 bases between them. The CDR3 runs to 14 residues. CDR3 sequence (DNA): TGTGCCAGCAGCTCGACAGATAGCACAGATACGCAGTATTTT. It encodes CASSSTDSTDTQYF.

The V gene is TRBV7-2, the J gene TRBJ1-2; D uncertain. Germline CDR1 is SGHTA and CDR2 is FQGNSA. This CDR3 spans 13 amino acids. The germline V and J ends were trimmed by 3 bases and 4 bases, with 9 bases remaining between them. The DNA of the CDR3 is TGTGCCAGCAGCTTGACGAACCTCTATGGCTACACCTTC. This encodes CASSLTNLYGYTF.

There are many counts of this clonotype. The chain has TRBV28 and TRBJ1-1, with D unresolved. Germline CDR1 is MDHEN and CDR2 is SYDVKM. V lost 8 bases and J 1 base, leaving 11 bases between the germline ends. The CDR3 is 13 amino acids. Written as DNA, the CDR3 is TGTGCCAGCGGTGACCTCCCGAACACTGAAGCTTTCTTT. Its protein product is CASGDLPNTEAFF. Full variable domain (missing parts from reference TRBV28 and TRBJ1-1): DVKVTQSSRYLVKRTGEKVFLECVQDMDHENMFWYRQDPGLGLRLIYFSYDVKMKEKGDIPEGYSVSREKKERFSLILESASTNQTSMYLCASGDLPNTEAFFGQGTRLTVV.

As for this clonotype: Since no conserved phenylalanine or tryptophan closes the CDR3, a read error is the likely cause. In DNA form, the CDR3 reads TGCGCCAGCAGCCAAGACCTCCGGCAGGCGAGGTTCCGGGCCGGGGAGCTGTTTCTT. Translated, it gives CASSQDLRQARFRAGELFL. The chain combines TRBV4-3 with TRBJ2-2; D call uncertain. Germline V gene data show CDR1 as LGHNA and CDR2 as YSLEER. V lost 0 bases to trimming and J lost 6 bases, with 23 bases between them. The CDR3 extends over 19 amino acids.

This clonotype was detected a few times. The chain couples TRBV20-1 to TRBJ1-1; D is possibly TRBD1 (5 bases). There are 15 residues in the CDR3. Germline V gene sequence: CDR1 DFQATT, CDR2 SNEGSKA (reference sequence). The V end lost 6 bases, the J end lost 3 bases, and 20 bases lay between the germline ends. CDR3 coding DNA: TGCAGTGCGAGGCGGGGGGGGTTAGGGGACACTGAAGCTTTCTTT. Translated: CSARRGGLGDTEAFF.

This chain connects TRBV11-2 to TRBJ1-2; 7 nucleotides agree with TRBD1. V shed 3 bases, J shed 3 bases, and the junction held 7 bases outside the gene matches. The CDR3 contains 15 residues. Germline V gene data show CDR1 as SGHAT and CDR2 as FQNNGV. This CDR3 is CASSFGDSSHYGYTF. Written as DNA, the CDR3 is TGTGCCAGCAGCTTCGGGGACAGTTCCCACTATGGCTACACCTTC.

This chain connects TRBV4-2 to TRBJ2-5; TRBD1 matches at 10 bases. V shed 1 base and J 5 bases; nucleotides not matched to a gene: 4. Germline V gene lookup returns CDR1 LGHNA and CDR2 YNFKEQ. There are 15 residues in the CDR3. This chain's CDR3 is CASSQAGTGEETQYF. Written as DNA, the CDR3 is TGTGCCAGCAGCCAAGCCGGGACAGGGGAGGAGACCCAGTACTTC.

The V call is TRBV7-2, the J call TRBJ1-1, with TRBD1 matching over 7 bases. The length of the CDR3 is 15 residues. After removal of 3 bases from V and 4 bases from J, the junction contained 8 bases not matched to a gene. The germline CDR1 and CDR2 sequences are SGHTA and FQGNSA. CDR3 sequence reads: CASSFIKGAGTEAFF. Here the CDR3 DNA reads TGTGCCAGCAGCTTTATTAAGGGGGCAGGCACTGAAGCTTTCTTT.

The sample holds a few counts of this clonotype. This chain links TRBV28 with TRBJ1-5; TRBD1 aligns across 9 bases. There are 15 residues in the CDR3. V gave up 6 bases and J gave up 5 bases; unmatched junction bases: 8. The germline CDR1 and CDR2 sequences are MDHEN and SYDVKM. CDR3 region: CASSRTGGKDQPQHF. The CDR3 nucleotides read TGTGCCAGCAGCAGAACAGGGGGCAAGGATCAGCCCCAGCATTTT.

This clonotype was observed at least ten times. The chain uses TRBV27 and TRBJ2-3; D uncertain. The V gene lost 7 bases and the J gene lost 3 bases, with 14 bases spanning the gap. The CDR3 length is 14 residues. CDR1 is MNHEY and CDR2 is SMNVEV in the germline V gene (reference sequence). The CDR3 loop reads CASNPSGLTDTQYF. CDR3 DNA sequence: TGTGCCAGCAACCCCTCCGGGTTAACAGATACGCAGTATTTT.

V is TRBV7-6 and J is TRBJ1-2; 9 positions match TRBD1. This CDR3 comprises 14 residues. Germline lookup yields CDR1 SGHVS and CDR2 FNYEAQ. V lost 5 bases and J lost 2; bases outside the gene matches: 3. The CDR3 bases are TGTGCCAGCAGCGCGGGACAGGGCAACTATGGCTACACCTTC. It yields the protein CASSAGQGNYGYTF.

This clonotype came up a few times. The CDR3 spells CASSPGLLYGYTF. The DNA of the CDR3 is TGTGCCAGCAGTCCCGGACTGCTATATGGCTACACCTTC. The genes are TRBV12-3 or TRBV12-4 and TRBJ1-2; the D is unclear. This CDR3 contains 13 residues. Trimming took off 5 bases at V and 5 bases at J, with 12 bases between the two ends.

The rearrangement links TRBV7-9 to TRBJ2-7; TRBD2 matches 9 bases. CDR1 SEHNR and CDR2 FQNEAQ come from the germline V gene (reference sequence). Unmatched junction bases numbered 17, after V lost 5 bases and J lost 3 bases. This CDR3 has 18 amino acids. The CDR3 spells CASSPGAGGYSDFYEQYF. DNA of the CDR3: TGTGCCAGCAGCCCCGGAGCGGGAGGATACTCGGATTTCTACGAGCAGTACTTC.

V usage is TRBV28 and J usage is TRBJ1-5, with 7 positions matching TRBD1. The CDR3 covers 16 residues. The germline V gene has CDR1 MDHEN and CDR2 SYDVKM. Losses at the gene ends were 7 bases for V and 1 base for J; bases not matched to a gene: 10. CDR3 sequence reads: CASNRGTSQSNQPQHF. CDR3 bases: TGTGCCAGCAACAGGGGAACAAGCCAAAGCAATCAGCCCCAGCATTTT.

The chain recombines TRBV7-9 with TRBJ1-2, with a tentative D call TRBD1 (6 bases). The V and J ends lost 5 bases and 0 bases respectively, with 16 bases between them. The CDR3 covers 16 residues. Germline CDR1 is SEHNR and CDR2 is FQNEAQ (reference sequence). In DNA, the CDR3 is TGTGCCAGCAGCGATCGATGGACAGAAGCTAACTATGGCTACACCTTC. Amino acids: CASSDRWTEANYGYTF.

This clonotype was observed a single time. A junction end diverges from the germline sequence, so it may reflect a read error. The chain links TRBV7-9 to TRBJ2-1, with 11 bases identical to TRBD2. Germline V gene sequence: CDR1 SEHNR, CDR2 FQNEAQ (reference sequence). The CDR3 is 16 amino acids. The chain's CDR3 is CGSSLLGLAAYNEQFF. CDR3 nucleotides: TGTGGCAGCAGCCTACTGGGACTAGCGGCCTACAATGAGCAGTTCTTC.

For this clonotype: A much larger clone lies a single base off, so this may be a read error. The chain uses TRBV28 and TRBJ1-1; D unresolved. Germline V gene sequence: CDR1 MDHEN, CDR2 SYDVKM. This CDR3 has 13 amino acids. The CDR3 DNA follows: TGTGCCAGCGGATACAGCTTGAACACTGAAGCTTTATTT. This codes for CASGYSLNTEALF. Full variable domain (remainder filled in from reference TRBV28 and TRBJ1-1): DVKVTQSSRYLVKRTGEKVFLECVQDMDHENMFWYRQDPGLGLRLIYFSYDVKMKEKGDIPEGYSVSREKKERFSLILESASTNQTSMYLCASGYSLNTEALFGQGTRLTVV.

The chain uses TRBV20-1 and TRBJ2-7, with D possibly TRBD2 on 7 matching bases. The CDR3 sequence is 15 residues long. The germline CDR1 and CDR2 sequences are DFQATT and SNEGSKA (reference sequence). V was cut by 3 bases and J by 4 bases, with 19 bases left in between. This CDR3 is CSASVMGGPVYEQYF. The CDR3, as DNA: TGCAGTGCTAGTGTGATGGGGGGGCCGGTTTACGAGCAGTACTTC.